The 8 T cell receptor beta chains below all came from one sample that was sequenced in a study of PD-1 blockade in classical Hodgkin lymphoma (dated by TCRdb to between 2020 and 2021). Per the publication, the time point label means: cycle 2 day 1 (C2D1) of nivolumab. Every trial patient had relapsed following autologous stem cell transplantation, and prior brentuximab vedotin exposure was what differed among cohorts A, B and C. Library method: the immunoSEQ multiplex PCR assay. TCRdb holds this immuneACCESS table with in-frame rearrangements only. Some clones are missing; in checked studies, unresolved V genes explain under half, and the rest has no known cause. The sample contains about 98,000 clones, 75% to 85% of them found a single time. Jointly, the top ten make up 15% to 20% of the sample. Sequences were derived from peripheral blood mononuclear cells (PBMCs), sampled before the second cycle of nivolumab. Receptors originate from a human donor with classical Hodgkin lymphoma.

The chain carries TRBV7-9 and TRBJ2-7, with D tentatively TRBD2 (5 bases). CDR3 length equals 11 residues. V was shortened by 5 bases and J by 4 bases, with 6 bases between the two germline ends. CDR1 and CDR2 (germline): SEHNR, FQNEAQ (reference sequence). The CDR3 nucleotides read TGTGCCAGCAGCCGCGGGTACGAGCAGTACTTC. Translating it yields CASSRGYEQYF. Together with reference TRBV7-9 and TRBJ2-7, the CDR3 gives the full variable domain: DTGVSQNPRHKITKRGQNVTFRCDPISEHNRLYWYRQTLGQGPEFLTYFQNEAQLEKSRLLSDRFSAERPKGSFSTLEIQRTEQGDSAMYLCASSRGYEQYFGPGTRLTVT.

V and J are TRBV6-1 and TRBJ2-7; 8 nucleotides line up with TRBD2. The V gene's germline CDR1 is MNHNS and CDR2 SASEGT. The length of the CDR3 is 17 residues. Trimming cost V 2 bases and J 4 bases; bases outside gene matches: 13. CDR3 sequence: CASSEIPAGAAPYEQYF. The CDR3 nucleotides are TGTGCCAGCAGTGAAATACCAGCGGGAGCTGCCCCGTACGAGCAGTACTTC.

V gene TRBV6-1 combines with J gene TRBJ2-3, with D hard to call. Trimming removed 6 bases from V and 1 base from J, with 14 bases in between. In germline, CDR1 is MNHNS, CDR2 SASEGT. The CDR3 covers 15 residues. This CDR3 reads CASSASWVGTDTQYF. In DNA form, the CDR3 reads TGTGCCAGCAGCGCAAGCTGGGTTGGCACAGATACGCAGTATTTT.

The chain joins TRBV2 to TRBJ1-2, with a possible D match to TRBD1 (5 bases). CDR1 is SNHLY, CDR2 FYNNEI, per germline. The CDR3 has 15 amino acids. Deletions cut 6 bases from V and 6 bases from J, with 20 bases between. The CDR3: CASRTELGAGNGYTF. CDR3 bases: TGTGCCAGCAGGACCGAACTCGGGGCGGGGAATGGCTACACCTTC.

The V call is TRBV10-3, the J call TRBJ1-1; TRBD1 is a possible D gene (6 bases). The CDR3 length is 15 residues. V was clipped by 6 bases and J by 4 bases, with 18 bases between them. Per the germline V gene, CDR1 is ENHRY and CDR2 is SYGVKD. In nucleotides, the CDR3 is TGTGCCATCAGAGGAGAAGGGGGGAGGCGCACTGAAGCTTTCTTT. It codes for CAIRGEGGRRTEAFF.

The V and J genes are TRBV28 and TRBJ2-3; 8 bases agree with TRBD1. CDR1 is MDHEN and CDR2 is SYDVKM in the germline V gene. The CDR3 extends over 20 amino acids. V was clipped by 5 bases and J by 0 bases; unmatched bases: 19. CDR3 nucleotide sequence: TGTGCCAGCAGTAAAACCCGACCGGGACAGGAATTGACGAGCACAGATACGCAGTATTTT. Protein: CASSKTRPGQELTSTDTQYF.

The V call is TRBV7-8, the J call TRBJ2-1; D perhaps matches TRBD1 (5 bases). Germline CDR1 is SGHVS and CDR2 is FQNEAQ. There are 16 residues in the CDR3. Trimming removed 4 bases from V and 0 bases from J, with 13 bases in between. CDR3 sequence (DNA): TGTGCCAGCAGCTCCAGGGTTCTAAGCTCCTACAATGAGCAGTTCTTC. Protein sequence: CASSSRVLSSYNEQFF.

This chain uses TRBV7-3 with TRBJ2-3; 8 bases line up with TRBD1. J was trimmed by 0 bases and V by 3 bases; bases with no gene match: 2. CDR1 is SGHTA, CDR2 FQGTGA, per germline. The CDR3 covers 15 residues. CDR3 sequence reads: CASSFTGGSTDTQYF. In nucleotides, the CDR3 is TGTGCCAGCAGCTTTACAGGGGGAAGCACAGATACGCAGTATTTT.